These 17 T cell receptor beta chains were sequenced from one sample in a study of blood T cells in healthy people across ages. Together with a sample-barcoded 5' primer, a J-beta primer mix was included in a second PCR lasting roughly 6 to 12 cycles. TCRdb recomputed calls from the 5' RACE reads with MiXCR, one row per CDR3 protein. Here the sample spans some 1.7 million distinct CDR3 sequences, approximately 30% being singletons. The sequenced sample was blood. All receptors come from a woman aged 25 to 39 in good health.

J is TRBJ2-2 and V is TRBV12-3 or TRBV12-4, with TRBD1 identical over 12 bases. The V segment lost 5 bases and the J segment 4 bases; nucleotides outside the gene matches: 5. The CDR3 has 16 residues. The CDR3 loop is CASSLPGQGATGELFF. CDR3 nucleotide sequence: TGTGCCAGCAGTCTCCCGGGACAGGGGGCCACCGGGGAGCTGTTTTTT.

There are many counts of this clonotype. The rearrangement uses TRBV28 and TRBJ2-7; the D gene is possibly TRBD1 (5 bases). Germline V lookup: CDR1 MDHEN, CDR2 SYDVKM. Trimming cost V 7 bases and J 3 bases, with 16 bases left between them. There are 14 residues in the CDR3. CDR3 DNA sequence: TGTGCCAGCAAGACAGCCCCTTACTTCTACGAGCAGTACTTC. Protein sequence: CASKTAPYFYEQYF.

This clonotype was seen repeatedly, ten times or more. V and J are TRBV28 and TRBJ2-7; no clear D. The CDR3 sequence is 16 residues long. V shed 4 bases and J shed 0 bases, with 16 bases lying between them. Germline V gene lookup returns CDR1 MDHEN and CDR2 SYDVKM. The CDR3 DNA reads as TGTGCCAGCAGTTCCTCAGGATCTTATAGCTCCTACGAGCAGTACTTC. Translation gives CASSSSGSYSSYEQYF.

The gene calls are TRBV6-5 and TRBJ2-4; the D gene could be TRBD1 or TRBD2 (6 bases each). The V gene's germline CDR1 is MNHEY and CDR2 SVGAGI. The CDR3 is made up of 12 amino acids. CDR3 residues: CAAGGTKNIQYF. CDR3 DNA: TGTGCAGCCGGGGGCACCAAAAACATTCAGTACTTC.

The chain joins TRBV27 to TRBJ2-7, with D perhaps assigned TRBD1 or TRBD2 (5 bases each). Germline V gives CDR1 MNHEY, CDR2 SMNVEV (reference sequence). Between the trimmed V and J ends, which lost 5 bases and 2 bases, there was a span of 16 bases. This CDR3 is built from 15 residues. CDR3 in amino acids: CASSIYGTQTYEQYF. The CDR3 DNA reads TGTGCCAGCAGTATTTACGGGACCCAGACCTACGAGCAGTACTTC.

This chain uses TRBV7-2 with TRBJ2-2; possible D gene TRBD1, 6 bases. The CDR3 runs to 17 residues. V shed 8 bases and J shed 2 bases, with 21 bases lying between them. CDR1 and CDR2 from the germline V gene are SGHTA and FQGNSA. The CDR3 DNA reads TGTGCCAGCGGTGACCCATCCCGGACAGAAAACACCGGGGAGCTGTTTTTT. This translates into CASGDPSRTENTGELFF.

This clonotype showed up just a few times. The CDR3 loop is CASKGSRTLNEQYF. CDR3 in DNA: TGTGCCAGCAAGGGCAGCCGAACCTTGAACGAGCAGTACTTC. The V call is TRBV2, the J call TRBJ2-7; D is unclear. The CDR3 is made up of 14 amino acids. V was trimmed by 7 bases and J by 5 bases, leaving 18 bases between them. Germline values: CDR1 SNHLY, CDR2 FYNNEI.

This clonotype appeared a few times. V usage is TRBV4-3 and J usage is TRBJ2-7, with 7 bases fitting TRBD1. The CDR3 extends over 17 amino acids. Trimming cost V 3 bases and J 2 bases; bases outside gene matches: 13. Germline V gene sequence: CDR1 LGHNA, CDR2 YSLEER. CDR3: CASSHLIQGMGTYEQYF. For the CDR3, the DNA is TGCGCCAGCAGCCACCTCATACAGGGGATGGGAACCTACGAGCAGTACTTC.

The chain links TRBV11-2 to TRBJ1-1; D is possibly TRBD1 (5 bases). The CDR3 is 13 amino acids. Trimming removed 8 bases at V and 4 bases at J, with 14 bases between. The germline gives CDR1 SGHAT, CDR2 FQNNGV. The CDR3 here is CASSNPGGTEAFF. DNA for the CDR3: TGTGCCAGCTCAAACCCGGGGGGCACTGAAGCTTTCTTT.

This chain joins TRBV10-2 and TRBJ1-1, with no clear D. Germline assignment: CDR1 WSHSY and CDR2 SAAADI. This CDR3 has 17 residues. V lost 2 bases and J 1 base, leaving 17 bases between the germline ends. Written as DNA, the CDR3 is TGCGCCAGCAGTGAGATCGATTTAGGCAGAAGGAACACTGAAGCTTTCTTT. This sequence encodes CASSEIDLGRRNTEAFF.

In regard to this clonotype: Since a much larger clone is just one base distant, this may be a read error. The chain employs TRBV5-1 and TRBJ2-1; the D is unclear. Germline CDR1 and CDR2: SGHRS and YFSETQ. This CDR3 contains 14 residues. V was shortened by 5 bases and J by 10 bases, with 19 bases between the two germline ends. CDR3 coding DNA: TGCGCCAGCAGGCCTTACGACGGTCCCTACGAGCAGTTCTTC. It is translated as CASRPYDGPYEQFF.

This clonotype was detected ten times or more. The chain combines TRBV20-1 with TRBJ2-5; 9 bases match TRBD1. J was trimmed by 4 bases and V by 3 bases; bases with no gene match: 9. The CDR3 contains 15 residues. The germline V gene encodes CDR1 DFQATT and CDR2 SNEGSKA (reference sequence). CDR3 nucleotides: TGCAGTGCTAGGGCTACAGGGGGCTGGGTAGAGACCCAGTACTTC. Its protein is CSARATGGWVETQYF.

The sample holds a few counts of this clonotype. DNA of the CDR3: TGTGCCAGCTCGGGGTGGAGCAATCAGCCCCAGCATTTT. Protein: CASSGWSNQPQHF. The genes are TRBV28 and TRBJ1-5; D gene uncertain. In germline, CDR1 is MDHEN, CDR2 SYDVKM. The CDR3 sequence is 13 residues long. V lost 8 bases and J 1 base, leaving 9 bases between the germline ends.

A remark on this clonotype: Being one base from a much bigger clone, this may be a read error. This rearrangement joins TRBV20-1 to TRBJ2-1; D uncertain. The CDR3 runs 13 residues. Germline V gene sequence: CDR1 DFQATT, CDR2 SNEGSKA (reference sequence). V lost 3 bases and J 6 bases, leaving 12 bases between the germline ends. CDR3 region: CSARGRNFNEQFF. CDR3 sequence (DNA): TGCAGTGCTAGGGGCAGAAACTTCAATGAGCAGTTCTTC.

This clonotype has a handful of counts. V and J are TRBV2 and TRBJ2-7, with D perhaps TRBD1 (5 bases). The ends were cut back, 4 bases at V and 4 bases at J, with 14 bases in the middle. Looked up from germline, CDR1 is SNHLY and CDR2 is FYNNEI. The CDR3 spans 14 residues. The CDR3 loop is CASSGGYTLYEQYF. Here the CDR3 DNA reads TGTGCCAGCAGTGGGGGCTATACCTTATACGAGCAGTACTTC.

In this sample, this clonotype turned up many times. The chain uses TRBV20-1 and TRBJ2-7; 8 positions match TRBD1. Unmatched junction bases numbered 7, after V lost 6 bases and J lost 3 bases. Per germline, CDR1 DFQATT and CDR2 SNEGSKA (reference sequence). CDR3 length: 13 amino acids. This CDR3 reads CSAKRGQGYEQYF. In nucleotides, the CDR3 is TGCAGTGCGAAACGCGGACAGGGCTACGAGCAGTACTTC.

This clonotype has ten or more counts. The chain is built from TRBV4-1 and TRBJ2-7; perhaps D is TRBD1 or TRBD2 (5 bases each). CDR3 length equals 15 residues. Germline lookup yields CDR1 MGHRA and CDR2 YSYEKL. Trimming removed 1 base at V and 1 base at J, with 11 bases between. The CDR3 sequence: CASSQVGVRSYEQYF. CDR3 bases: TGCGCCAGCAGCCAAGTGGGGGTCCGATCCTACGAGCAGTACTTC.